This T cell receptor beta chain was retrieved from a study of blood T cells in healthy people across ages. Whole-study context: Per two T cells, about one barcoded beta molecule was captured through template switching. General observations from the study: Naive CD4+ cells and diversity were both higher in long-lived donors than in aged donors. Researchers judged that diversity estimates from one million T cells fell short of true values.

Trimming removed 0 bases at V and 0 bases at J, with 13 bases between. CDR3 length: 17 residues. The germline CDR1 and CDR2 sequences are SEHNR and FQNEAQ (reference sequence). A remark on this clonotype: Its specificity is unknown.

Through a sample-barcoded 5' primer and a J-beta primer mix, a second PCR was run for roughly 6 to 11 cycles. A template-switch adaptor with 12 random nucleotides tagged each cDNA molecule. TCRdb re-called the 5' RACE reads through MiXCR, storing one row per CDR3 protein. The table has about 970,000 distinct CDR3 sequences, roughly half seen once; the top ten hold about 21%. Sequencing was carried out using blood. The source of this sequence is a woman aged 60-75 years in good health. The rearrangement joins TRBV7-9 to TRBJ2-3; D is unclear. The CDR3 spells CASSLALTPTSTDTQYF. CDR3 in DNA: TGTGCCAGCAGCTTAGCGCTAACTCCGACTAGCACAGATACGCAGTATTTT.